What follows are 5 T cell receptor beta chains derived from one specimen sequenced in a study of blood T cell repertoires in COVID-19. Produced via immunoSEQ multiplex PCR; TCRdb's table is partial and in-frame only. Altogether roughly 150,000 clones are present, 80% to 95% being singletons, with the ten largest covering roughly 2%. The specimen sequenced was peripheral blood. Source of these receptors: a woman aged 60-75 years with COVID-19, enrolled during active disease.

The chain combines TRBV6-5 with TRBJ2-5, with D maybe TRBD1 (6 bases). With 7 bases removed from V and 5 bases from J, the gap between germline ends came to 14 bases. Germline CDR1 MNHEY, CDR2 SVGAGI. The CDR3 loop spans 13 amino acids. The CDR3 sequence: CASTRRGGETQYF. Written as DNA, the CDR3 is TGTGCCAGCACCCGCAGGGGTGGGGAGACCCAGTACTTC.

J is TRBJ1-2 and V is TRBV4-3; 8 bases are a match to TRBD1. The germline V gene has CDR1 LGHNA and CDR2 YSLEER. The J segment lost 2 bases and the V segment lost 1 base, leaving 0 bases of the junction unmatched. The CDR3 covers 14 residues. CDR3 bases: TGCGCCAGCAGCCAAGGGACAGGGAACTATGGCTACACCTTC. Amino acid sequence: CASSQGTGNYGYTF.

The chain is built from TRBV3-1 (or the pseudogene TRBV3-2) and TRBJ2-3, with 8 nucleotides matching TRBD2. The CDR3 is 18 amino acids. CDR1 and CDR2 (germline): LGHDT, YNNKEL (reference sequence). The V gene end was trimmed by 4 bases and the J gene end by 6 bases; junction bases not matched to a gene: 18. The CDR3 region is CASSRTTLTSAGGDTQYF. Written as DNA, the CDR3 is TGTGCCAGCAGCCGGACTACCCTGACTAGCGCCGGAGGGGATACGCAGTATTTT.

J is TRBJ1-1 and V is TRBV19; D ambiguous. V was pared by 6 bases and J by 4 bases, with 18 bases between. The germline V gene has CDR1 LNHDA and CDR2 SQIVND (reference sequence). The CDR3 spans 15 residues. The CDR3 sequence: CASRTTQRSSTEAFF. The CDR3 nucleotides are TGTGCCAGTAGGACTACGCAGCGATCTAGCACTGAAGCTTTCTTT.

This clone is a singleton in its sample. The chain links TRBV29-1 to TRBJ1-2, with D unresolved. Per the germline V gene, CDR1 is SQVTM and CDR2 is ANQGSEA. V dropped 4 bases and J dropped 0 bases, with 6 bases sitting between them. The CDR3 is 12 residues long. The chain's CDR3 is CSVAVANYGYTF. In DNA form, the CDR3 reads TGCAGCGTTGCGGTAGCTAACTATGGCTACACCTTC.